Included here is one TCR beta chain sequence, with context. The antigen is undetermined. This sample was included in a study of graft-versus-host responses after intestinal transplantation. Study-level information: Every recipient underwent anti-thymocyte globulin induction, then tacrolimus and steroids for two to four years. Findings of the study overall: Those patients showing graft-donor T cell macrochimerism displayed high graft-versus-host to host-versus-graft clonal ratios in allografts.

Data came from immunoSEQ multiplex PCR; TCRdb stores just in-frame clones and leaves some out. The sample has about 120,000 clones; around 94% are singletons. The receptor was derived from a human donor who was the organ donor for an intestinal transplant. The source was unstimulated CD4+ T cells sorted from spleen or lymph node cells, collected before transplant.

The DNA for the CDR3 is TGCAGTGCTAGAGTGCTAGATACGCAGTATTTT. This sequence encodes CSARVLDTQYF. The chain recombines TRBV20-1 with TRBJ2-3; no reliable D call. Trimming took off 1 base at V and 5 bases at J, with 4 bases between the two ends. The CDR3 has 11 amino acids. Germline V gives CDR1 DFQATT, CDR2 SNEGSKA (reference sequence).